The rows below give T cell receptor beta chains drawn from one sample of a study of cytomegalovirus exposure and HLA in healthy donors. The protocol was immunoSEQ multiplex PCR, while the TCRdb copy is restricted to in-frame clones and leaves out a portion. The sample has 99,000 or so clones; around 80% are singletons. Sequenced material: PBMCs. Receptors originate from a male donor in good health and CMV-seronegative. The CDR3 runs from the conserved cysteine through the conserved F or W. Each record gives: V gene, clone size, D gene, J gene, CDR3 DNA, CDR3 protein. The D gene is left open where the match is weak. Some rows mark clone size as missing; the rest say once, few, many or name a class of expanded clone.

TRBV9,once,TRBD2,TRBJ2-7,TGTGCCAGCAGCGTAGGGTTAGCGGGAACCTACGAGCAGTACTTC,CASSVGLAGTYEQYF
TRBV27,.,.,TRBJ1-1,TGTGCCAGCAGTTTATTCGGGCGGGGGTTCACTGAAGCTTTCTTT,CASSLFGRGFTEAFF
TRBV27,.,.,TRBJ2-7,TGTGCCAGCAGTTTTCTGGACGGCGAGGGGCAGTACTTC,CASSFLDGEGQYF
TRBV9,.,.,TRBJ1-2,TGTGCCAGCAGCATAGGGCCGACGGACTGGAACTATGGCTACACCTTC,CASSIGPTDWNYGYTF
TRBV5-1,.,.,TRBJ2-7,TGCGCCAGCAGCTTGGGTCGACAGGAGGCTTCCTACGAGCAGTACTTC,CASSLGRQEASYEQYF
TRBV27,.,.,TRBJ2-7,TGTGCCAGCAGTTTGACAAGCCTCTACGAGCAGTACTTC,CASSLTSLYEQYF
TRBV6-6,.,TRBD2,TRBJ2-7,TGTGCCAGCAGTCCCGGGACTAGCGGGACCGAGCAGTACTTC,CASSPGTSGTEQYF
TRBV6-5,.,TRBD1,TRBJ1-3,TGTGCCAGCAGTTACGAACAGGGGACCACCATATATTTT,CASSYEQGTTIYF
TRBV7-3,once,TRBD2,TRBJ2-3,TGTGCCAGCACTAACGGGACTAGCGACACGCAGTATTTT,CASTNGTSDTQYF
TRBV6-6,once,TRBD1,TRBJ1-3,TGTGCCAGCAGTTACTTTCCGGGACAGGGGGCGGACACCATATATTTT,CASSYFPGQGADTIYF
TRBV2,once,TRBD1,TRBJ1-5,TGTGCCAGCAGCGGGGGGACAGGGAACTATCAGCCCCAGCATTTT,CASSGGTGNYQPQHF
TRBV2,.,TRBD2,TRBJ2-7,TGTGCCAGCCGCCCCAATAGCGGGAGTTGGTACGAGCAGTACTTC,CASRPNSGSWYEQYF
TRBV19,.,TRBD1,TRBJ1-5,TGTGCCAGTATCACCTCTCGAGACAGGGATCAGCCCCAGCATTTT,CASITSRDRDQPQHF
TRBV19,.,TRBD1,TRBJ2-7,TGTGCCAGTAGTGCGAGACAGGGGGCGGTCGGCGAGCAGTACTTC,CASSARQGAVGEQYF
TRBV7-9,.,TRBD1,TRBJ1-5,TGTTCCAGCAGCTCGACAGGGTCGGGGGATCAGCCCCAGCATTTT,CSSSSTGSGDQPQHF
TRBV2,.,TRBD1,TRBJ1-2,TGTGCCAGCAATACGGGACAGGGCTGCACCTTC,CASNTGQGCTF
TRBV9,.,TRBD1,TRBJ2-2,TGTGCCAGCAGCCCCCGGACAGGGGGCGGGGAGCTGTTTTTT,CASSPRTGGGELFF
TRBV28,.,.,TRBJ2-2,TGTGCCAGCAGTTTACCACTGCCCCGGACCGGGGAGCTGTTTTTT,CASSLPLPRTGELFF
TRBV25-1,.,.,TRBJ2-6,TGTGCCAGCAGTGACCCTATAGGAGGAGTCTCTGGGGCCAACGTCCTGACTTTC,CASSDPIGGVSGANVLTF
TRBV4-2,.,TRBD2,TRBJ2-7,TGTGCCAGCAGCCAAGAAGGAGTAGCGGGAATGGAGCAGTACTTC,CASSQEGVAGMEQYF
TRBV27,.,TRBD2,TRBJ2-1,TGTGCCAGCAGCATAAAGCGCGCGGGTCGGGAGGGCTCCTACAATGAGCAGTTCTTC,CASSIKRAGREGSYNEQFF
TRBV18,.,TRBD1,TRBJ1-1,TGTGCCAGCTCACTGTCCATGGACAGGGTCAACACTGAAGCTTTCTTT,CASSLSMDRVNTEAFF
TRBV5-8,once,.,TRBJ2-5,TGTGCCAGCAGCCCACCGGTCGGAGAAGAGACCCAGTACTTC,CASSPPVGEETQYF
TRBV5-4,.,TRBD1,TRBJ2-6,TGCGCCAGCAGCCAAGAGGGGGACAGCTCTGGGGCCAACGTCCTGACTTTC,CASSQEGDSSGANVLTF
TRBV6-4,few,TRBD2,TRBJ2-1,TGTGCCAGCAGTGCCCTGAGCGGGAGCTACAATGAGCAGTTCTTC,CASSALSGSYNEQFF
TRBV30,.,.,TRBJ2-7,TGTGCCTGGAGTGTCCTGTACGGAGGCTACGAGCAGTACTTC,CAWSVLYGGYEQYF
TRBV6-6,few,TRBD2,TRBJ2-2,TGTGCCAGCAGTCCCCAAAGAGGGGAGGGCACCGGGGAGCTGTTTTTT,CASSPQRGEGTGELFF
TRBV30,few,.,TRBJ1-3,TGTGCCTGGAACAGGGCCATTTGGGGCACCATATATTTT,CAWNRAIWGTIYF
TRBV5-6,few,TRBD2,TRBJ2-7,TGTGCCAGCAGCTGGGGGGGGAGCTACGAGCAGTACTTC,CASSWGGSYEQYF
TRBV6-5,.,.,TRBJ1-5,TGTGCCAGCAGTCCGGGGGTTGGCAATCAGCCCCAGCATTTT,CASSPGVGNQPQHF
TRBV1,few,.,TRBJ2-5,TGCACCAGCAGCCAAGATTTAGGGGATTTCACGAAACCCCAGTACTTC,CTSSQDLGDFTKPQYF
TRBV9,.,TRBD2,TRBJ2-1,TGTGCCAGCAGCGTAGCGGCTAGCGGGGGACGTTACAATGAGCAGTTCTTC,CASSVAASGGRYNEQFF
TRBV7-9,few,.,TRBJ2-7,TGTTCCAGCAGCCCTCGCCTGTCTGGGGCAGGGAACTACGAGCAGTACTTC,CSSSPRLSGAGNYEQYF
TRBV2,once,TRBD2,TRBJ2-2,TGTGCCAGCAGTGGAAGACTAGCGGGAGGCGCCGGGGAGCTGTTTTTT,CASSGRLAGGAGELFF
TRBV29-1,once,.,TRBJ2-3,TGCAGCGTTGAAGAAGGGGCGGCAAATACGCAGTATTTT,CSVEEGAANTQYF
TRBV2,.,.,TRBJ2-5,TGTGCCAGCAGCAAACAAGAGACCCAGTACTTC,CASSKQETQYF
TRBV2,.,.,TRBJ1-5,TGTGCCAGCAGTGAAAGACAGTTTAGCAATCAGCCCCAGCATTTT,CASSERQFSNQPQHF
TRBV30,.,TRBD2,TRBJ2-1,TGTGCCTGGAGTCCTCGGACTAGCGGCTACAATGAGCAGTTCTTC,CAWSPRTSGYNEQFF
TRBV5-1,.,TRBD1,TRBJ2-5,TGCGCCAGCAGCTTGGCCTCAACAGGGGGGTCAGAGACCCAGTACTTC,CASSLASTGGSETQYF
TRBV4-1,.,.,TRBJ1-5,TGCGCCAGCAGCCAACAGGGTATAGAGCCCCAGCATTTT,CASSQQGIEPQHF
TRBV27,.,TRBD2,TRBJ2-1,TGTGCCAGCAGTTTACCCAGAGGCGGGAGCTCCTACAATGAGCAGTTCTTC,CASSLPRGGSSYNEQFF
TRBV7-2,.,TRBD2,TRBJ2-7,TGTGCCAGCAGCGTTAGACTAGCGGACAGCTCCTACGAGCAGTACTTC,CASSVRLADSSYEQYF
TRBV2,.,.,TRBJ1-1,TGTGCCAGCAGTGTGACAGGAGAAAACACTGAAGCTTTCTTT,CASSVTGENTEAFF
TRBV4-1,.,.,TRBJ1-6,TGCGCCAGCAGCCGGACAGATAATTCACCCCTCCACTTT,CASSRTDNSPLHF
TRBV2,.,TRBD2,TRBJ2-1,TGTGCCAGCAGCGACCTAGGGACTAGCGGGAGGGATGAGCAGTTCTTC,CASSDLGTSGRDEQFF